This note documents a single T cell receptor beta chain sequence. No antigen is known for it. This sample stems from a study of cytomegalovirus exposure and HLA in healthy donors. Regarding the study as a whole: Segments of the TCR beta V type were, in most cases, productive about 87% or about 30% of the time in an earlier analysis.

The CDR3 covers 15 residues. Between the trimmed V and J ends, which lost 0 bases and 4 bases, there was a span of 13 bases. The germline V gene encodes CDR1 MNHNS and CDR2 SASEGT. The PCR contained 60 Vbeta and 13 Jbeta primers. Using immunoSEQ multiplex PCR, the repertoire was profiled, and TCRdb retains in-frame clones only, with some absent. This repertoire comprises 200,000 or so clones; its ten largest clones make up about 0.74%. The sequencing input was PBMCs. The TCR comes from a boy younger than 18 in good health and CMV-seronegative. The gene calls are TRBV6-1 and TRBJ2-7; the D gene is possibly TRBD2 (5 bases). CDR3 sequence: CASSEAHLTRYEQYF. The DNA for the CDR3 is TGTGCCAGCAGTGAAGCGCATCTAACTAGATACGAGCAGTACTTC.